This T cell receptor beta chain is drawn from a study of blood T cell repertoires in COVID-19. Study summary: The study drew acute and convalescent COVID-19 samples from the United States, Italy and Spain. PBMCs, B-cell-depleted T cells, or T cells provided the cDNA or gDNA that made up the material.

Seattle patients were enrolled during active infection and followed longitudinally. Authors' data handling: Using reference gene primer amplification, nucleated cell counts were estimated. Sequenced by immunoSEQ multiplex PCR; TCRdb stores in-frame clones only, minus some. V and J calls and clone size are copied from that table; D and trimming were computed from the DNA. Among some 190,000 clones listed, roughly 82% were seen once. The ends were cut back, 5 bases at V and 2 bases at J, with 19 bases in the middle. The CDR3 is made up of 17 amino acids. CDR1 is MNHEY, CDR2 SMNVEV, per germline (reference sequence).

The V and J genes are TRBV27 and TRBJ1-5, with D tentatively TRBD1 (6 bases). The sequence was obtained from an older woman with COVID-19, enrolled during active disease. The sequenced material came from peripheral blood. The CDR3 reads CASSDRGTKPGNQPQHF. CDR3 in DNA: TGTGCCAGCAGTGACCGTGGGACAAAACCGGGCAATCAGCCCCAGCATTTT.